This TCR beta chain was sequenced during a study of cytomegalovirus exposure and HLA in healthy donors. Remarks on this clone: Its antigen is not known.

In the PCR, 60 Vbeta and 13 Jbeta primers were used. TCRdb keeps only in-frame clones here, not all; method: immunoSEQ multiplex PCR. This table holds around 200,000 clones, over 75% found once. Study outcomes and limitations: By a later analysis, the bulk of CMV-associated TCR beta chains appeared HLA-restricted. In a later analysis, V- and J-gene trimming of beta chains associated with a DCLRE1C missense variant, replicated independently. What a later analysis showed was that several of the most significant clusters appeared linked to common viral pathogens.

Sequencing input: PBMCs. This receptor was taken from a woman between 50 and 59 years old in good health and CMV-seropositive.

CDR3 DNA: TGTGCCAGCAGCGTAGCAGGGGGAGGAGAGGTGAACACTGAAGCTTTCTTT. It specifies CASSVAGGGEVNTEAFF. The chain has TRBV9 and TRBJ1-1; 7 bases are shared with TRBD1. In germline, CDR1 is SGDLS, CDR2 YYNGEE. Trimming cost V 0 bases and J 0 bases; bases outside gene matches: 8. The CDR3 consists of 17 residues.